These T cell receptor beta chains were read from a single sample in a study of T cells after yellow fever vaccination. TCRdb processed the 5' RACE reads anew with MiXCR; each CDR3 protein has one entry. There are about 350,000 distinct CDR3 sequences in the sample; 9.5% to 13% occur only once, and less than 20% lies in the top ten. Sequences were derived from PBMCs, sampled on the day of the first yellow fever vaccination. These receptors were obtained from a man aged 18 to 30 who received the YFV17D yellow fever vaccine. The CDR3 runs from the conserved cysteine through the conserved F or W. D genes are given only for firm matches. Rows give clone size only sometimes, using once, few, many, or a class for an expanded clone.

v_gene	abundance	j_gene	d_gene	CDR3nt	CDR3aa
TRBV7-9	many	TRBJ2-1	.	TGTGCCAGCAGCACGAACAATGAGCAGTTCTTC	CASSTNNEQFF
TRBV6-2/TRBV6-3	few	TRBJ1-5	TRBD1	TGTGCCACCTATGACAGGGGGCGGACTAATCAGCCCCAGCATTTT	CATYDRGRTNQPQHF
TRBV18	.	TRBJ2-7	TRBD2	TGTGCCAGCGCTGGGACTAGCAGTGCCTACGAGCAGTACTTC	CASAGTSSAYEQYF
TRBV7-3	.	TRBJ2-1	TRBD2	TGTGCCAGCAGCTCCGGACTAGCGGGGGCGAATGAGCAGTTCTTC	CASSSGLAGANEQFF
TRBV5-5	.	TRBJ2-2	.	TGTGCCAGCAGCTTGGTGGGGCAGAGTAACACCGGGGAGCTGTTTTTT	CASSLVGQSNTGELFF
TRBV27	.	TRBJ1-2	.	TGTGCCAGCAGGTCGGGGGGCGCTGGGGGCTACACCTTC	CASRSGGAGGYTF
TRBV12-3/TRBV12-4	few	TRBJ2-5	.	TGTGCCAGCAGCTTCCTGGGGACGCCACAAGAGACCCAGTACTTC	CASSFLGTPQETQYF
TRBV7-2	few	TRBJ2-3	.	TGTGCCAGCAGCTTAGGGGCTAGTTTTACTCAAGGCTCGCAGTATTTT	CASSLGASFTQGSQYF
TRBV27	few	TRBJ2-4	.	TGTGCCAGCAGTTTATTGGGGGAGGAAAACATTCAGTACTTC	CASSLLGEENIQYF
TRBV18	.	TRBJ2-3	.	TGTGCCAGCTCACCTCTGGGGATCAATACAGCAGATACGCAGTATTTT	CASSPLGINTADTQYF
TRBV5-1	many	TRBJ1-1	.	TGCGCCAGCAGCTTGGACAGGCCGAACACTGAAGCTTTCTTT	CASSLDRPNTEAFF
TRBV6-5	few	TRBJ2-5	TRBD1	TGTGCCAGCAGTTATCAGGGGGCTCGGGAGACCCAGTACTTC	CASSYQGARETQYF
TRBV5-1	many	TRBJ2-1	.	TGCGCCAGCAGCTTGGAAGGGGCTACTGAGAATGAGCAGTTCTTC	CASSLEGATENEQFF
TRBV28	few	TRBJ1-5	.	TGTGCCAGCAGTTTGGGGGGTGATAGCCAGCCCCAGCATTTT	CASSLGGDSQPQHF
TRBV27	few	TRBJ2-4	.	TGTGCCAGCAGCCCCAGTCCCCCGGGACTCAACTTAGCCAAAAACATTCAGTACTTC	CASSPSPPGLNLAKNIQYF
TRBV6-5	many	TRBJ1-1	.	TGTGCCAGCAGTTACGACACCTTGAACACTGAAGCTTTCTTT	CASSYDTLNTEAFF
TRBV5-1	few	TRBJ1-1	.	TGCGCCAGCAGCTTTTCCCCAGGGCATAACACTGAAGCTTTCTTT	CASSFSPGHNTEAFF
TRBV5-5	few	TRBJ1-2	.	TGTGCCAGCAGCCTCCCGGGGGCAGGAGGGAACTATGGCTACACCTTC	CASSLPGAGGNYGYTF
TRBV7-6	.	TRBJ2-5	.	TGTGCCAGCAGCTTATTTACTCAAGAGACCCAGTACTTC	CASSLFTQETQYF
TRBV5-4	few	TRBJ2-1	TRBD2	TGTGCCAGCAGCTTTACTAGCGGGGGGGGTGGTGAGCAGTTCTTC	CASSFTSGGGGEQFF
TRBV20-1	.	TRBJ1-1	.	TGCAGTGCTAGAGAGGGCCGCAGGTTGAACACTGAAGCTTTCTTT	CSAREGRRLNTEAFF
TRBV4-3	.	TRBJ2-1	.	TGCACCAGCAGCCAAGGTAGAGGAGGGATCACCTACAATGAGCAGTTCTTC	CTSSQGRGGITYNEQFF
TRBV15	few	TRBJ2-3	TRBD1	TGTGCCACCAGCAGAGCTGGGACAGTTAACACAGATACGCAGTATTTT	CATSRAGTVNTDTQYF
TRBV12-3/TRBV12-4	few	TRBJ1-5	TRBD1	TGTGCCAGCAGTTTTTCGACAGGGAACAATCAGCCCCAGCATTTT	CASSFSTGNNQPQHF
TRBV29-1	.	TRBJ2-1	.	TGCAGCGTTGACCGGGGCGTCTACAATGAGCAGTTCTTC	CSVDRGVYNEQFF
TRBV11-2	.	TRBJ2-1	.	TGTGCCAGCAGCCCCAACCGACATCCGAGCTCCTACAATGAGCAGTTCTTC	CASSPNRHPSSYNEQFF
TRBV7-2	.	TRBJ1-2	.	TGTGCCAGCAACCCCGTTGGGGAATTCATCGGCTACACCTTC	CASNPVGEFIGYTF
TRBV7-2	few	TRBJ2-3	TRBD1	TGTGCCAGCAGCCCCTGGGACAGAAAAACAGATACGCAGTATTTT	CASSPWDRKTDTQYF
TRBV4-3	few	TRBJ1-6	TRBD1	TGCGCCAGCAGCCAAGATTCCCCCATACAGGGGGCAAGTTCACCCCTCCACTTT	CASSQDSPIQGASSPLHF
TRBV5-1	many	TRBJ2-1	TRBD1	TGCGCCAGCAGTGGGACAGGGGATCCCTACAATGAGCAGTTCTTC	CASSGTGDPYNEQFF
TRBV24-1	few	TRBJ2-1	TRBD1	TGTGCCACCAGTGACGGGACAGGGGGCTCCTACAATGAGCAGTTCTTC	CATSDGTGGSYNEQFF
TRBV7-9	few	TRBJ1-1	.	TGTGCCAGCAGCTTGGAGACTGAAGCTTTCTTT	CASSLETEAFF
TRBV10-3	few	TRBJ2-1	TRBD2	TGTGCCATCAGACAGACTAGCGGGGAGTCCAATGAGCAGTTCTTC	CAIRQTSGESNEQFF
TRBV6-5	.	TRBJ1-4	.	TGTGCCAGCAGTTCCGATAGGGTAAATGAAAAACTGTTTTTT	CASSSDRVNEKLFF
TRBV29-1	.	TRBJ2-5	TRBD1	TGCAGCGCAGCAAGGGGGCCGGGTGAAGAGACCCAGTACTTC	CSAARGPGEETQYF
TRBV15	.	TRBJ2-3	.	TGTGCCACCAGCATGTCCGGGGGCACAGATACGCAGTATTTT	CATSMSGGTDTQYF
TRBV9	few	TRBJ1-2	.	TGTGCCAGCAGCGTACGGCCCACCATCGGGGGGAGGGCTGGCTACACCTTC	CASSVRPTIGGRAGYTF
TRBV4-3	.	TRBJ2-7	TRBD1	TGCGCCAGCAGCCAAGTCGCGGGACAGGGGGCGGGCGAGCAGTACTTC	CASSQVAGQGAGEQYF
TRBV7-3	.	TRBJ2-7	.	TGTGCCAGCAGCCGGGACGCCGGATACGAGCAGTACTTC	CASSRDAGYEQYF
TRBV11-2	few	TRBJ1-1	.	TGTGCCAGCAGCTTAGGCGCGCGGTCAGTCGCTGAAGCTTTCTTT	CASSLGARSVAEAFF
TRBV5-1	few	TRBJ2-2	.	TGCGCCAGCAGCCCCCAGAGGGGGATCGGGGAGCTGTTTTTT	CASSPQRGIGELFF
TRBV13	many	TRBJ2-4	TRBD1	TGTGCCAGCAGCTACGACAGGGGAAACATTCAGTACTTC	CASSYDRGNIQYF
TRBV7-2	many	TRBJ1-1	.	TGTGCCAGCAGCCCTGGGCCTTCCCAGGGAGCTTTCTTT	CASSPGPSQGAFF
TRBV11-1	few	TRBJ2-5	TRBD1	TGTGCCAGCAGCGCAACCCGGGACAGGGGTCCGGATGGAGAGACCCAGTACTTC	CASSATRDRGPDGETQYF